This passage covers 20 T cell receptor beta chains from one sample sequenced in a study of shared clonotypes between healthy human individuals (dated by TCRdb to the early 2020s). Libraries were built with the immunoSEQ multiplex PCR assay. The immuneACCESS repertoire file appears here via TCRdb, limited to in-frame rearrangements. These files lack a portion of the clones; in checked studies, under half of the deficit traces to unresolved V genes, and the cause of the others is not known. This sample gives hundreds of thousands of clones in total; 85% to 95% of them show up just once. The ten largest clones capture about 0.11% of the sample. For the CD8 naive samples, CD45RO-negative cells were positively selected for CCR7, yielding a CD45RA+CCR7+ population from which TemRA cells were excluded. Input material: naive CD8+ T cells sorted from blood. The cell subset or site tag for this specimen amounts to: CD45RA+CCR7+. These receptors were collected from a woman aged 30 to 39 in good health.

The V call is TRBV27, the J call TRBJ1-1; TRBD1 might be the D (5 bases). This CDR3 is built from 14 residues. Trimming removed 5 bases at V and 0 bases at J, with 10 bases between. Germline values: CDR1 MNHEY, CDR2 SMNVEV (reference sequence). For the CDR3, the DNA is TGTGCCAGCAGTGTGGGACGGTTGAACACTGAAGCTTTCTTT. It encodes CASSVGRLNTEAFF.

The chain is built from TRBV5-5 and TRBJ2-2, with 7 bases matching TRBD2. J gave up 3 bases and V 1 base, and 6 bases lay outside the gene matches. Germline V lookup: CDR1 SGHKS, CDR2 YYEKEE (reference sequence). The CDR3 has 16 residues. In nucleotides, the CDR3 is TGTGCCAGCAGCTTGAGAATGCGGGAGTACACCGGGGAGCTGTTTTTT. It yields the protein CASSLRMREYTGELFF.

This clone has just one count. The chain employs TRBV27 and TRBJ2-5, with 9 bases identical to TRBD2. This CDR3 has 15 residues. V gave up 2 bases and J gave up 2 bases; unmatched junction bases: 3. Germline lookup yields CDR1 MNHEY and CDR2 SMNVEV (reference sequence). As DNA, the CDR3 is TGTGCCAGCAGTTTAGATGCGGGAGGGCAAGAGACCCAGTACTTC. Translating it yields CASSLDAGGQETQYF.

The J gene is TRBJ2-7, the V gene TRBV13, with 11 nucleotides matching TRBD2. Germline V gene lookup returns CDR1 PRHDT and CDR2 FYEKMQ (reference sequence). This CDR3 is 15 amino acids long. Unmatched junction bases numbered 6, after V lost 4 bases and J lost 4 bases. CDR3 nucleotide sequence: TGTGCCAGCAGCTCCGAGCTAGCGGGAGGATACGAGCAGTACTTC. This gives the protein CASSSELAGGYEQYF.

The genes are TRBV19 and TRBJ1-2; D perhaps matches TRBD1 (5 bases). V lost 5 bases and J lost 6, with 22 bases in between. Germline-derived CDR1 and CDR2 are LNHDA and SQIVND (reference sequence). This CDR3 has 16 residues. The CDR3 DNA reads TGTGCCAGTAGTCCTCGGACGGGGGGGAATATCAATGGCTACACCTTC. Protein sequence: CASSPRTGGNINGYTF.

V usage is TRBV19 and J usage is TRBJ1-6, with unresolved D. V was trimmed by 1 base and J by 4 bases, leaving 14 bases between them. Germline V lookup: CDR1 LNHDA, CDR2 SQIVND (reference sequence). The CDR3 sequence is 17 residues long. The CDR3 DNA is TGTGCCAGTAGTATAGGACGGCGGCAGAGATATAATTCACCCCTCCACTTT. Protein sequence: CASSIGRRQRYNSPLHF.

About this clone: The sample holds other DNA sequences that translate to the same CDR3. The chain employs TRBV9 and TRBJ1-1, with D unclear. The CDR3 is 14 amino acids. Germline V gene sequence: CDR1 SGDLS, CDR2 YYNGEE. The V gene lost 2 bases and the J gene lost 0 bases, with 8 bases spanning the gap. The CDR3 protein is CASSVEGLNTEAFF. CDR3 nucleotides: TGTGCCAGCAGCGTGGAGGGCTTGAACACTGAAGCTTTCTTT.

The chain joins TRBV19 to TRBJ1-5; D is unresolved. V dropped 5 bases and J dropped 4 bases, with 15 bases sitting between them. The CDR3 is 15 residues long. Germline-derived CDR1 and CDR2 are LNHDA and SQIVND (reference sequence). CDR3: CASSPTLIGNQPQHF. CDR3 sequence (DNA): TGTGCCAGTAGTCCCACACTAATCGGGAATCAGCCCCAGCATTTT.

V usage is TRBV28 and J usage is TRBJ2-1; D is unresolved. The V gene lost 3 bases and the J gene lost 0 bases, with 9 bases spanning the gap. The CDR3 consists of 15 residues. Germline-derived CDR1 and CDR2 are MDHEN and SYDVKM. The CDR3 DNA sequence: TGTGCCAGCAGTTTTGGACGGAGCTCCTACAATGAGCAGTTCTTC. Its translation is CASSFGRSSYNEQFF.

This chain joins TRBV4-1 and TRBJ1-2; no clear D. Trimming took 0 bases from V and 2 from J, leaving 10 bases between them. Germline CDR1 and CDR2: MGHRA and YSYEKL. The CDR3 is 15 amino acids. For the CDR3, the DNA is TGCGCCAGCAGCCAAGATATGACCCCAAACTATGGCTACACCTTC. This sequence encodes CASSQDMTPNYGYTF.

J is TRBJ1-5 and V is TRBV27; 11 bases fit TRBD1. The CDR3 runs to 13 residues. After removal of 5 bases from V and 16 bases from J, the junction contained 10 bases not matched to a gene. CDR1 and CDR2 (germline): MNHEY, SMNVEV (reference sequence). The CDR3 loop reads CASSLRTGGEEHF. The CDR3 bases are TGTGCCAGCAGTCTAAGGACAGGGGGCGAAGAACATTTT.

This clone was observed a few times. The CDR3 loop reads CASPLSGSYEQYF. The CDR3 DNA reads as TGTGCCAGCCCACTCAGTGGATCCTACGAGCAGTACTTC. The chain carries TRBV28 and TRBJ2-7; unclear D gene. Deletions cut 8 bases from V and 1 base from J, with 12 bases between. The CDR3 runs to 13 residues. The germline gives CDR1 MDHEN, CDR2 SYDVKM.

CDR3 coding DNA: TGCAGTGCTGACATCAATGAGCAGTTCTTC. This gives the protein CSADINEQFF. This rearrangement joins TRBV20-1 to TRBJ2-1, with no clear D. Germline values: CDR1 DFQATT, CDR2 SNEGSKA (reference sequence). CDR3 length equals 10 residues. Trimming cost V 5 bases and J 6 bases, with 5 bases left between them.

The V call is TRBV2, the J call TRBJ2-5; 8 nucleotides line up with TRBD1. CDR1 and CDR2 (germline): SNHLY, FYNNEI. This CDR3 spans 14 amino acids. Germline trimming cut 11 bases from V and 1 base from J; bases unmatched to any gene: 9. CDR3 loop: CAYFRGLSQETQYF. CDR3 sequence (DNA): TGTGCCTATTTCAGGGGGCTCTCCCAAGAGACCCAGTACTTC.

The CDR3 DNA follows: TGCGCCAGCAGCGAAGACAGTTACAATGAGCAGTTCTTC. Encoded protein: CASSEDSYNEQFF. The chain employs TRBV5-1 and TRBJ2-1; D may be TRBD1 (5 bases). The V gene lost 4 bases and the J gene lost 4 bases, with 9 bases spanning the gap. From germline, CDR1 is SGHRS and CDR2 YFSETQ. The CDR3 length is 13 residues.

The V gene is TRBV19, the J gene TRBJ2-5, with D unresolved. This CDR3 is 13 amino acids long. Germline V gene data show CDR1 as LNHDA and CDR2 as SQIVND (reference sequence). V dropped 3 bases and J dropped 5 bases, with 10 bases sitting between them. CDR3 DNA: TGTGCCAGTAGTATTACCAGCGAGGAGACCCAGTACTTC. Translated, it gives CASSITSEETQYF.

This chain connects TRBV28 to TRBJ1-5; TRBD1 matches at 7 bases. Trimming took 7 bases from V and 5 from J; bases not matched to a gene: 14. This CDR3 has 16 residues. In germline, CDR1 is MDHEN, CDR2 SYDVKM. The CDR3 is CASTSGVGQPYQPQHF. CDR3 bases: TGTGCCAGCACCTCTGGGGTGGGACAGCCATATCAGCCCCAGCATTTT.

As regards this clone: Relative to the germline gene, one junction end is altered; a read error may explain this. The chain employs TRBV13 and TRBJ2-2; 10 bases agree with TRBD2. The CDR3 has 15 amino acids. Germline V gene data show CDR1 as PRHDT and CDR2 as FYEKMQ (reference sequence). The DNA for the CDR3 is TGTGCCAGCAGCTCCCGGGTAGCGGGAGGCGGGAAGCTGTTTTTT. Translated, it gives CASSSRVAGGGKLFF.

The chain links TRBV19 to TRBJ2-3, with D perhaps assigned TRBD1 or TRBD2 (5 bases each). The V end lost 0 bases, the J end lost 4 bases, and 20 bases lay between the germline ends. The CDR3 contains 18 residues. The germline V gene encodes CDR1 LNHDA and CDR2 SQIVND (reference sequence). The chain's CDR3 is CASSIDLEEGVIPDTQYF. The CDR3 DNA is TGTGCCAGTAGTATAGATCTGGAGGAAGGGGTTATACCAGATACGCAGTATTTT.

V usage is TRBV27 and J usage is TRBJ2-2; 8 bases align to TRBD2. V dropped 0 bases and J dropped 7; count of bases not matched to a gene: 10. Germline V gene lookup returns CDR1 MNHEY and CDR2 SMNVEV (reference sequence). CDR3 size: 17 residues. The CDR3 DNA sequence: TGTGCCAGCAGTTTATCCCCCGGGAGGGCCAGGGGCGGGGAGCTGTTTTTT. Translation gives CASSLSPGRARGGELFF.